Presented here are 27 T cell receptor beta chains from one specimen sequenced in a study of response to subunit inactivated influenza vaccine (dated by TCRdb to the late 2010s). Library prep was done by RT-PCR. The data were produced on an Illumina HiSeq 2500. The public reads were run again by TCRdb, first through fastp at Q25 and then through MiXCR, and only productive beta chains were kept. Identical CDR3 proteins give one entry, which carries the most common genes and DNA. Here the sample has about 800,000 distinct CDR3 sequences; over 20% occur a single time. The ten largest clones take up around 9.6% of the sample. Sample: PBMCs from blood, taken roughly 5 days after vaccination. These receptors were collected from a man in his fifties who received an inactivated influenza vaccine. Donor details come from another sample of the same person, matched by shared clones.

The J gene is TRBJ2-5, the V gene TRBV7-2; D is perhaps TRBD2 (5 bases). CDR1 is SGHTA and CDR2 is FQGNSA in the germline V gene. V lost 6 bases and J lost 5, with 16 bases in between. This CDR3 contains 14 residues. CDR3: CASRHKGSGETQYF. The CDR3, as DNA: TGTGCCAGCAGACACAAGGGCTCGGGGGAGACCCAGTACTTC.

This clonotype was found once. The CDR3 region is CASSDYSGGIAKNIQYF. The CDR3 DNA sequence: TGTGCCAGCAGCGATTACAGCGGAGGGATAGCCAAAAACATTCAGTACTTC. This sequence joins TRBV5-6 and TRBJ2-4; D is possibly TRBD2 (6 bases). V shed 4 bases and J shed 0 bases, with 17 bases lying between them. The CDR3 runs to 17 residues. Germline values: CDR1 SGHDT, CDR2 YYEEEE.

In its sample, this clonotype was seen a few times. The chain is built from TRBV6-1 and TRBJ1-1; a possible D gene is TRBD1 (6 bases). Trimming took off 6 bases at V and 4 bases at J, with 21 bases between the two ends. The CDR3 length is 16 residues. CDR1 is MNHNS and CDR2 is SASEGT in the germline V gene. The CDR3 here is CASSLGGSRVVTEAFF. For the CDR3, the DNA is TGTGCCAGCAGCCTAGGGGGGAGCAGGGTCGTCACTGAAGCTTTCTTT.

There are a few counts of this clonotype. The chain uses TRBV12-3 or TRBV12-4 and TRBJ2-5; possibly TRBD2 for D (5 bases). V was clipped by 8 bases and J by 5 bases, with 9 bases between them. CDR3 length: 11 residues. CDR3 sequence: CASALAETQYF. The CDR3 DNA is TGTGCCAGCGCGCTAGCCGAGACCCAGTACTTC.

As concerns this clonotype: A read error may explain this, as a much larger clone is one base away. V gene TRBV10-3 combines with J gene TRBJ1-1, with D tentatively TRBD1 (5 bases). Germline V gene data show CDR1 as ENHRY and CDR2 as SYGVKD. CDR3 length equals 13 residues. The CDR3 loop reads CAISDYRGTEALF. CDR3 bases: TGTGCCATCAGTGACTACCGGGGCACTGAAGCTTTATTT.

The sample holds many counts of this clonotype. The chain carries TRBV10-3 and TRBJ2-3, with D uncertain. V lost 4 bases and J lost 1, with 3 bases in between. CDR3 size: 12 residues. Germline V gives CDR1 ENHRY, CDR2 SYGVKD. CDR3 residues: CAISGGTDTQYF. CDR3 nucleotides: TGTGCCATCAGTGGGGGCACAGATACGCAGTATTTT.

This clonotype was detected a few times. CDR3 region: CASSDRVGEQYF. The CDR3 DNA is TGTGCCAGCAGCGACAGGGTCGGGGAGCAGTACTTC. The chain recombines TRBV6-5 with TRBJ2-7; 7 bases fit TRBD1. The germline V gene encodes CDR1 MNHEY and CDR2 SVGAGI. V was clipped by 6 bases and J by 7 bases; unmatched bases: 6. This CDR3 is 12 amino acids long.

This clonotype was seen only a few times. The gene calls are TRBV12-3 or TRBV12-4 and TRBJ2-7; D may be TRBD1 (6 bases). The V end lost 5 bases, the J end lost 2 bases, and 10 bases lay between the germline ends. The CDR3 totals 13 residues. The CDR3 DNA reads TGTGCCAGCAGTATGGACAGCGCCTACGAGCAGTACTTC. Translation gives CASSMDSAYEQYF.

This clonotype has just a few counts. V gene TRBV11-2 combines with J gene TRBJ2-1, with TRBD2 matching 9 bases. The CDR3 is 16 residues long. Germline V CDR1 and CDR2: SGHAT, FQNNGV. V dropped 1 base and J dropped 2; count of bases not matched to a gene: 3. This chain's CDR3 is CASSLGGGAAYNEQFF. CDR3 coding DNA: TGTGCCAGCAGCTTAGGCGGGGGGGCTGCCTACAATGAGCAGTTCTTC.

J is TRBJ2-7 and V is TRBV6-2 or TRBV6-3; D may be TRBD2 (6 bases). Looked up from germline, CDR1 is MNHEY and CDR2 is SVGEGT. This CDR3 is built from 15 residues. The ends were cut back, 10 bases at V and 7 bases at J, with 26 bases in the middle. CDR3 DNA sequence: TGTGCCACCGAATCAGTCGGGACTCCCTTAGGAGAGCAGTACTTC. Amino acid sequence: CATESVGTPLGEQYF.

The rearrangement joins TRBV7-2 to TRBJ1-2; unclear D gene. Germline V lookup: CDR1 SGHTA, CDR2 FQGNSA. CDR3 size: 14 residues. Trimming pared 7 bases from V and 1 base from J, leaving 13 bases between. The CDR3 sequence is CASTLSPGNYGYTF. DNA of the CDR3: TGTGCCAGCACCCTGAGCCCGGGTAACTATGGCTACACCTTC.

This clonotype has only a few counts. This sequence may be a read error, since a much larger clone differs from it by one base. The chain recombines TRBV9 with TRBJ2-2, with no clear D. V was trimmed by 0 bases and J by 7 bases, leaving 4 bases between them. This CDR3 contains 12 residues. The germline V gene has CDR1 SGDLS and CDR2 YYNGEE. CDR3 nucleotides: TGTGCCAGCAGCGTAGACGTCGGGGAGCTGTTTTTT. Its protein is CASSVDVGELFF.

This clonotype was recorded a few times. The chain employs TRBV20-1 and TRBJ2-1; D not certain. In germline, CDR1 is DFQATT, CDR2 SNEGSKA (reference sequence). CDR3 length: 15 residues. V was shortened by 1 base and J by 0 bases, with 10 bases between the two germline ends. This CDR3 is CSARGRRLSYNEQFF. The CDR3 nucleotides are TGCAGTGCTAGAGGGCGGAGACTCTCCTACAATGAGCAGTTCTTC.

This clonotype turned up a few times. V is TRBV10-3 and J is TRBJ2-3, with D possibly matching TRBD1 (6 bases). CDR3 length: 12 amino acids. Looked up from germline, CDR1 is ENHRY and CDR2 is SYGVKD. The V gene lost 7 bases and the J gene lost 4 bases, with 9 bases spanning the gap. This CDR3 reads CAITTGSDTQYF. CDR3 DNA: TGTGCCATCACCACAGGGTCAGATACGCAGTATTTT.

This clonotype was observed a few times. The gene calls are TRBV20-1 and TRBJ2-7; the match to TRBD1 covers 7 bases. The CDR3 extends over 13 amino acids. In germline, CDR1 is DFQATT, CDR2 SNEGSKA (reference sequence). V was pared by 6 bases and J by 3 bases, with 8 bases of the junction left unmatched. This CDR3 is CSANDGTDYEQYF. CDR3 nucleotides: TGCAGTGCAAACGACGGGACAGACTACGAGCAGTACTTC.

This clonotype was picked up a small number of times. CDR3 in DNA: TGTGCCAGCAGCCCCGGGACAGGGGGTGTAAATGAGCAGTTCTTC. Amino acids: CASSPGTGGVNEQFF. J is TRBJ2-1 and V is TRBV4-2, with 11 positions matching TRBD1. The CDR3 contains 15 residues. The trim removed 4 bases at V and 7 bases at J, leaving 6 bases unmatched. Germline CDR1 LGHNA, CDR2 YNFKEQ.

This clonotype has more than one count but fewer than ten. This CDR3 reads CASIGVAGAPETQYF. The CDR3 nucleotides read TGTGCCAGCATCGGAGTAGCGGGGGCTCCAGAGACCCAGTACTTC. This chain uses TRBV6-1 with TRBJ2-5; 9 bases agree with TRBD2. Germline CDR1 and CDR2: MNHNS and SASEGT. The CDR3 sequence is 15 residues long. Germline trimming cut 7 bases from V and 4 bases from J; bases unmatched to any gene: 10.

This sequence joins TRBV11-2 and TRBJ2-2; the match to TRBD2 covers 8 bases. This CDR3 is 15 amino acids long. V shed 7 bases and J 3 bases; nucleotides not matched to a gene: 7. CDR1 and CDR2 (germline): SGHAT, FQNNGV. DNA of the CDR3: TGTGCCAGCAAAAAAGGGCGGGAGGACACCGGGGAGCTGTTTTTT. It yields the protein CASKKGREDTGELFF.

This clonotype appeared many times. In nucleotides, the CDR3 is TGTGCCAGCAGTGGCCAGGTTGTCAACGAGCAGTACTTC. As protein: CASSGQVVNEQYF. V gene TRBV6-2 or TRBV6-3 combines with J gene TRBJ2-7; the D is unclear. Germline V CDR1 and CDR2: MNHEY, SVGEGT. V lost 5 bases and J 5 bases, leaving 13 bases between the germline ends. The CDR3 contains 13 residues.

This chain connects TRBV5-1 to TRBJ2-1; 7 nucleotides line up with TRBD2. Germline V gene data show CDR1 as SGHRS and CDR2 as YFSETQ. This CDR3 comprises 15 residues. V lost 0 bases to trimming and J lost 6 bases; unmatched junction nucleotides: 6. CDR3 sequence: CASSLAGGRSNEQFF. CDR3 coding DNA: TGCGCCAGCAGCTTGGCAGGCGGGAGATCCAATGAGCAGTTCTTC.

This clonotype was detected only once. This rearrangement joins TRBV28 to TRBJ2-5; TRBD1 or TRBD2 may be the D gene (7 bases each). Germline lookup yields CDR1 MDHEN and CDR2 SYDVKM. V was pared by 6 bases and J by 1 base, with 18 bases between. This CDR3 is 16 amino acids long. CDR3 sequence reads: CASSAPGRGGQETQYF. CDR3 nucleotide sequence: TGTGCCAGCAGCGCCCCGGGCAGGGGGGGCCAAGAGACCCAGTACTTC.

J is TRBJ2-3 and V is TRBV18; unclear D gene. Trimming took off 2 bases at V and 1 base at J, with 13 bases between the two ends. The germline gives CDR1 KGHSH, CDR2 LQKENI. CDR3 length: 16 residues. CDR3: CASSPRMSVGTDTQYF. CDR3 DNA sequence: TGTGCCAGCTCACCAAGAATGAGCGTTGGCACAGATACGCAGTATTTT.

This clonotype was detected only a few times. The gene calls are TRBV24-1 and TRBJ2-1; D gene uncertain. CDR1 and CDR2 from the germline V gene are KGHDR and SFDVKD. The CDR3 covers 13 residues. Trimming shortened V by 4 bases and J by 10 bases, and 13 bases separated the two germline ends. CDR3 amino acids: CATSDSAIREQFF. CDR3 nucleotide sequence: TGTGCCACCAGTGACTCCGCTATCAGGGAGCAGTTCTTC.

In this sample, this clonotype turned up many times. This chain links TRBV9 with TRBJ1-1; D gene uncertain. Germline V gene sequence: CDR1 SGDLS, CDR2 YYNGEE. Trimming stripped 3 bases from V and 4 bases from J, with 7 bases between. The CDR3 consists of 12 residues. The CDR3 loop reads CASSGSLTEAFF. CDR3 in DNA: TGTGCCAGCAGCGGGAGTCTCACTGAAGCTTTCTTT.

This clonotype was seen more than once but under ten times. V is TRBV7-8 and J is TRBJ1-4, with 10 nucleotides matching TRBD1. Unmatched junction bases numbered 6, after V lost 5 bases and J lost 6 bases. The CDR3 contains 15 residues. Germline CDR1 reads SGHVS; CDR2 reads FQNEAQ. CDR3 DNA sequence: TGTGCCAGCAGCATCAGACAGGGGGCGTATGAAAAACTGTTTTTT. Amino acids: CASSIRQGAYEKLFF.

This clonotype was counted a few times. V usage is TRBV10-3 and J usage is TRBJ1-1; 9 bases agree with TRBD1. Germline V CDR1 and CDR2: ENHRY, SYGVKD. J was trimmed by 6 bases and V by 2 bases; bases with no gene match: 7. The CDR3 spans 15 residues. CDR3 region: CAISEKTGGFPEAFF. For the CDR3, the DNA is TGTGCCATCAGTGAGAAGACAGGGGGGTTTCCTGAAGCTTTCTTT.

The rearrangement links TRBV20-1 to TRBJ2-5, with 11 bases aligning to TRBD1. The V gene's germline CDR1 is DFQATT and CDR2 SNEGSKA (reference sequence). Trimming at V came to 6 bases and at J to 0 bases, leaving 6 bases not matched to a gene. The CDR3 contains 15 residues. DNA of the CDR3: TGCAGTGCGAGGACAGGGGGCGAGTACCAAGAGACCCAGTACTTC. It is translated as CSARTGGEYQETQYF.